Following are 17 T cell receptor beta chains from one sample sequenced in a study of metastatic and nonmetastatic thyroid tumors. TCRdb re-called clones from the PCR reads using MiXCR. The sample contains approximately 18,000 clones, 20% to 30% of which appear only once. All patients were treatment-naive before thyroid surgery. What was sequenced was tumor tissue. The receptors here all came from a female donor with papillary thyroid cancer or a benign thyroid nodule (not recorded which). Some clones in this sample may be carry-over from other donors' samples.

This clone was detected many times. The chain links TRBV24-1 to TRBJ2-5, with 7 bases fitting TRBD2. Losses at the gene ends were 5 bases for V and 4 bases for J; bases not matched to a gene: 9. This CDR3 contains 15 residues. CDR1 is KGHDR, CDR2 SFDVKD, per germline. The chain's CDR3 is CATSALTSRGETQYF. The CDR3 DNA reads TGTGCCACCAGTGCCCTGACTAGCCGGGGAGAGACCCAGTACTTC.

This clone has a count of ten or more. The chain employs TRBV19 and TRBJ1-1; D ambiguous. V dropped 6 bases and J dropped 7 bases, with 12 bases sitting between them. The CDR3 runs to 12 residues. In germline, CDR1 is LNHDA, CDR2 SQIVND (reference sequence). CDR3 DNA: TGTGCCAGTAGATCTAAGAGAATTGAAGCTTTCTTT. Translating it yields CASRSKRIEAFF.

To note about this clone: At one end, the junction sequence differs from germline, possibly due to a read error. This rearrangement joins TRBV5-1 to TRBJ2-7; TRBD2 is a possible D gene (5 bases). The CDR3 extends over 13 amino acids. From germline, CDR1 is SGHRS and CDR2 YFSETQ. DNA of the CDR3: TGCTCCAGCAGCTTAGAGGGCCCGGTGGAGCAGTACTTC. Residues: CSSSLEGPVEQYF.

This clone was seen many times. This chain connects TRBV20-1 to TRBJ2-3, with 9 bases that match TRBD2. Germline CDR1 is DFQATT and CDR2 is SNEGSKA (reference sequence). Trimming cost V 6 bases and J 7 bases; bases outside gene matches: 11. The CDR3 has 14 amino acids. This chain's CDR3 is CSANSGSSYYTQYF. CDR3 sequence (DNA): TGCAGTGCAAATAGCGGGAGTAGCTATTATACGCAGTATTTT.

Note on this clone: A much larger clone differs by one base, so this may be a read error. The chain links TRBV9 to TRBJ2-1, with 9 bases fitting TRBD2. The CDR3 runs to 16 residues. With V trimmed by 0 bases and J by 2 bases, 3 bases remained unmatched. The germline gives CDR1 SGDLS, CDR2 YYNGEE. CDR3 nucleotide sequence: TGTGCCAGCAGCGTAGAAGGCGGGAGGGCCTACAATGAGCAGTTCTTC. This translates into CASSVEGGRAYNEQFF.

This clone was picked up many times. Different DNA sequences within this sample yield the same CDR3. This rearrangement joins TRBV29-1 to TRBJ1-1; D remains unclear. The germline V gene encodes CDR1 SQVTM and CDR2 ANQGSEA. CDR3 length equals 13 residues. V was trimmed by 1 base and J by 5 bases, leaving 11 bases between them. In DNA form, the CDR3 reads TGCAGCGTTGAAGTCGGTCAGGCGACTGAAGCTTTCTTT. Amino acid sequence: CSVEVGQATEAFF. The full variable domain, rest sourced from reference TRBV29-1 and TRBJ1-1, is SAVISQKPSRDICQRGTSLTIQCQVDSQVTMMFWYRQQPGQSLTLIATANQGSEATYESGFVIDKFPISRPNLTFSTLTVSNMSPEDSSIYLCSVEVGQATEAFFGQGTRLTVV.

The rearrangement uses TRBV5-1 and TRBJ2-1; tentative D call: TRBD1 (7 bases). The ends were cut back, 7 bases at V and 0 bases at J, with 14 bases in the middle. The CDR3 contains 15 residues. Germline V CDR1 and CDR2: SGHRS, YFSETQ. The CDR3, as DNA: TGCGCCAGCCAGGGCAGGGGGGCCTCCTACAATGAGCAGTTCTTC. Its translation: CASQGRGASYNEQFF.

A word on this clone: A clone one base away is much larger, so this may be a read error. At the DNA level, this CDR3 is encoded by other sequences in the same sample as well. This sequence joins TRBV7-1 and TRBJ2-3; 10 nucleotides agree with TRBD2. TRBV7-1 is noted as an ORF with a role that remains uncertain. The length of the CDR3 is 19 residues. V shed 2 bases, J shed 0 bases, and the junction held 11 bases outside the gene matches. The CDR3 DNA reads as TGTGCCAGCAGCTCATTACCAGGCGGACTAGCGGTTAGCACAGATACGCAGTATTTT. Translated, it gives CASSSLPGGLAVSTDTQYF.

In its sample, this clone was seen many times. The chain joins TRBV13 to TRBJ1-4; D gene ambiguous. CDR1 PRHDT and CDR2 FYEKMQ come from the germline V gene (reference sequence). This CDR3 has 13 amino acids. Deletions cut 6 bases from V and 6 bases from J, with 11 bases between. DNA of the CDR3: TGTGCCAGCAGGCGACTTTTAGATGAAAAACTGTTTTTT. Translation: CASRRLLDEKLFF.

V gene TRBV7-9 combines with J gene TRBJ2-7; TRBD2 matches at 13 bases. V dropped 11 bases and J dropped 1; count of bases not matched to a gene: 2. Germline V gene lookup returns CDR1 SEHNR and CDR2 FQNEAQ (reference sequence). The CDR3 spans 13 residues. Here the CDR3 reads CAGGLAGSYEQYF. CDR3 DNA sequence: TGTGCCGGGGGACTAGCGGGATCCTACGAGCAGTACTTC.

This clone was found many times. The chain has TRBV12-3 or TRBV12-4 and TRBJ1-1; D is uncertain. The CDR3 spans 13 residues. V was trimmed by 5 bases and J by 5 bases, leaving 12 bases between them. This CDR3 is CASSRDSGTEAFF. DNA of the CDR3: TGTGCCAGCAGTCGTGATTCGGGGACTGAAGCTTTCTTT.

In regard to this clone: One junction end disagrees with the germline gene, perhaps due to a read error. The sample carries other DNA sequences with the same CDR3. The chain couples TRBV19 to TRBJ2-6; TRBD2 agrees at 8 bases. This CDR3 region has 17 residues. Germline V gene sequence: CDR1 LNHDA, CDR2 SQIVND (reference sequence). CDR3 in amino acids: CASSIGRGGLRANVLTF. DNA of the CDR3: TGTGCCAGTAGCATAGGACGGGGGGGCCTCAGGGCCAACGTCCTTACTTTC.

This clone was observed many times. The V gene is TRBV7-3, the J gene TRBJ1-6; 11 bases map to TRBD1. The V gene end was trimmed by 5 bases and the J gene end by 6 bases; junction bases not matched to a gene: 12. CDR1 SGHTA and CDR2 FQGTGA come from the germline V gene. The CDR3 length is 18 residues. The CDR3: CASSPRRDRGDGNSPLHF. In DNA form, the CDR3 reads TGTGCCAGCAGCCCCCGCCGGGACAGGGGGGATGGTAATTCACCCCTCCACTTT.

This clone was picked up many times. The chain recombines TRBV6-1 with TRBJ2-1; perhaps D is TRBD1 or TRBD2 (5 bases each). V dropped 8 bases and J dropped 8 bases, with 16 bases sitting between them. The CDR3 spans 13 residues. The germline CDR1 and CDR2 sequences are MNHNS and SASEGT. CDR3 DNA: TGTGCCAGCCCCCCTGAGGGGTCCGATGAGCAGTTCTTC. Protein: CASPPEGSDEQFF.

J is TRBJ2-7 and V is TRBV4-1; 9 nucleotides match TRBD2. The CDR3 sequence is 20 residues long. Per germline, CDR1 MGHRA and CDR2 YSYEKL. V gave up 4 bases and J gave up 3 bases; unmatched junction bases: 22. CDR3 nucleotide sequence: TGCGCCAGCAGCCGGAACCTGCTCGCGGGAGGGTCGTGGGCTGGCTACGAGCAGTACTTC. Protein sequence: CASSRNLLAGGSWAGYEQYF.

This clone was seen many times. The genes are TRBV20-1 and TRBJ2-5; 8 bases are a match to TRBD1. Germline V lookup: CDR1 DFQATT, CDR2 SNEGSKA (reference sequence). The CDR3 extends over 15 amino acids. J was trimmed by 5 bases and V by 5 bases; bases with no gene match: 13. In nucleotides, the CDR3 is TGCAGTGCTTTTCCCCACAGGGGGTTTGTGGAGACCCAGTACTTC. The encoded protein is CSAFPHRGFVETQYF.

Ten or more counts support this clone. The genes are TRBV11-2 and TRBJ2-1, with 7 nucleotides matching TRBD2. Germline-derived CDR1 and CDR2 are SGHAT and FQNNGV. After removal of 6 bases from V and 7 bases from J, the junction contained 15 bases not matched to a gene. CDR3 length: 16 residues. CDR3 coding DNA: TGTGCCAGCAGGCCCTCTAGGGACTATCCACCTAATGAGCAGTTCTTC. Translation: CASRPSRDYPPNEQFF.